This T cell receptor beta chain was sequenced for a study of shared clonotypes between healthy human individuals. Researchers partitioned CD4+ cells into CD45RA+ naive and CD45RA-negative memory subsets. In the source study's methods: Without quality scores, immunoSEQ junctional reads could not be filtered like full-length reads. Some clones are missing from TCRdb's copy, which holds only in-frame ones; the method was immunoSEQ multiplex PCR. The DNA gave D and trimming, while V, J and clone size come from that table. Of about 2,500,000 clones in the sample, around nine tenths were seen once. This CDR3 is 18 amino acids long. With V trimmed by 2 bases and J by 1 base, 7 bases remained unmatched. The germline V gene encodes CDR1 LNHDA and CDR2 SQIVND (reference sequence).

Sample: naive CD4+ T cells sorted from blood. The subset was: CD45RA+ positively selected. The clonotype was recovered from a man aged 18 to 30 in good health. The chain couples TRBV19 to TRBJ2-2; 10 bases are shared with TRBD2. The CDR3 nucleotides read TGTGCCAGTAGTATAAGGGCAGCGGGGGGGCTGAACACCGGGGAGCTGTTTTTT. Its protein is CASSIRAAGGLNTGELFF.